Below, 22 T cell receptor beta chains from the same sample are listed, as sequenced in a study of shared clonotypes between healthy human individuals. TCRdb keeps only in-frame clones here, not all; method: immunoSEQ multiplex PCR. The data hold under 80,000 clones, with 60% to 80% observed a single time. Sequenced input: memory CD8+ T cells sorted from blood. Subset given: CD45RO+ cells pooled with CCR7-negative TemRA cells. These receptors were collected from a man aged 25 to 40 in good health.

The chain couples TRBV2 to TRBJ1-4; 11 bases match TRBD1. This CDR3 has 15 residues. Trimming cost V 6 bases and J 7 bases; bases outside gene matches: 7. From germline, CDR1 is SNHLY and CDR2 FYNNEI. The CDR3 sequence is CASRTGTGGSEKLFF. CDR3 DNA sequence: TGTGCCAGCAGGACCGGGACAGGGGGGAGTGAAAAACTGTTTTTT.

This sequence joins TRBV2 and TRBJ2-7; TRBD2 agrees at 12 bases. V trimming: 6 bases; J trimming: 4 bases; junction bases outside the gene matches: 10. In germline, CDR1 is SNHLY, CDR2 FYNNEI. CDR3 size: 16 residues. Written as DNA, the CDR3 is TGTGCCAGCAGCCCACACCTAGCGGGAGGGCCGTACGAGCAGTACTTC. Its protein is CASSPHLAGGPYEQYF.

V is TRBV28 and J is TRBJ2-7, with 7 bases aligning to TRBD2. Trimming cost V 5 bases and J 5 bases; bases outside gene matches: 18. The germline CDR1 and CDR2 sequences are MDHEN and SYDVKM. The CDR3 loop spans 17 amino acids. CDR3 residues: CASSLQSGIPSLHEQYF. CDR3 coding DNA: TGTGCCAGCAGTCTTCAAAGCGGGATCCCGTCTCTCCACGAGCAGTACTTC. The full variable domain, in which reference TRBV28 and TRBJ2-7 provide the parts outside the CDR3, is DVKVTQSSRYLVKRTGEKVFLECVQDMDHENMFWYRQDPGLGLRLIYFSYDVKMKEKGDIPEGYSVSREKKERFSLILESASTNQTSMYLCASSLQSGIPSLHEQYFGPGTRLTVT.

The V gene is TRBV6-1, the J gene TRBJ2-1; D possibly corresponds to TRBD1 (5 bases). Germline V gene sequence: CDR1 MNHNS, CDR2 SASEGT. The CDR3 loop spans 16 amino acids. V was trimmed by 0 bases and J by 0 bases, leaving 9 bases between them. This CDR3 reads CASSEAGLSSYNEQFF. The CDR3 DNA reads TGTGCCAGCAGTGAAGCGGGGCTAAGCTCCTACAATGAGCAGTTCTTC.

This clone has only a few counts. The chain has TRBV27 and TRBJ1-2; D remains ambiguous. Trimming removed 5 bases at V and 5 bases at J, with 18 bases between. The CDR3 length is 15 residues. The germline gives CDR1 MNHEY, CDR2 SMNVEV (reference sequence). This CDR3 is CASSPLGRSPYGYTF. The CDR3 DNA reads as TGTGCCAGCAGTCCCCTAGGACGGAGCCCATATGGCTACACCTTC.

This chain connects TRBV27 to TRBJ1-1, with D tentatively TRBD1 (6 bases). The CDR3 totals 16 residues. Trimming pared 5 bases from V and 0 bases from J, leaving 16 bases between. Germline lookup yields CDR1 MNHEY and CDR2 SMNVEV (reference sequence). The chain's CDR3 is CASSGAQGLVNTEAFF. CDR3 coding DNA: TGTGCCAGCAGTGGCGCCCAGGGGCTCGTGAACACTGAAGCTTTCTTT.

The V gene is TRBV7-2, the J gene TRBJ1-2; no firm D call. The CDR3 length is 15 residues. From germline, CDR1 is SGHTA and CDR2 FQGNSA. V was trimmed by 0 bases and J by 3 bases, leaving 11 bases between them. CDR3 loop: CASSLAGLQDYGYTF. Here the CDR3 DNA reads TGTGCCAGCAGCTTAGCGGGCCTCCAAGACTATGGCTACACCTTC.

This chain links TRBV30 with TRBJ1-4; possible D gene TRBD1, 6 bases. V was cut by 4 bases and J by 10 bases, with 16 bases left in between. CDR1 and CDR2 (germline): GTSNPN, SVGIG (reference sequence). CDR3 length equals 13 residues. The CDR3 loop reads CAWNPGVIRKLFF. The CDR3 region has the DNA TGTGCCTGGAATCCAGGGGTAATTCGAAAACTGTTTTTT.

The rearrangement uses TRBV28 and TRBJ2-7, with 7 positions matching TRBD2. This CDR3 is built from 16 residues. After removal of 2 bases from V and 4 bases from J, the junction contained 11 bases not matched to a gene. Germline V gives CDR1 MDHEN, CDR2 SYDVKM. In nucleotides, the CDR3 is TGTGCCAGCAGTTTAGACGCAGGCGGGAGTCCGTACGAGCAGTACTTC. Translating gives CASSLDAGGSPYEQYF.

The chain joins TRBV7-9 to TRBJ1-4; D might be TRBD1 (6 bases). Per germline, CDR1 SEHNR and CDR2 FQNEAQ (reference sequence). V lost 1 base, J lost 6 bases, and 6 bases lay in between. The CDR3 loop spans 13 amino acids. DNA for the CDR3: TGTGCCAGCAGCTTAGGGACAGATGAAAAACTGTTTTTT. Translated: CASSLGTDEKLFF.

The CDR3, as DNA: TGTGCCAGCAGCTTAAAGGTCGGGACTAGCGGCTCCTACGAGCAGTACTTC. It translates to CASSLKVGTSGSYEQYF. The chain links TRBV7-6 to TRBJ2-7; 11 nucleotides line up with TRBD2. The CDR3 runs 17 residues. Germline V CDR1 and CDR2: SGHVS, FNYEAQ. V was pared by 2 bases and J by 0 bases, with 6 bases of the junction left unmatched.

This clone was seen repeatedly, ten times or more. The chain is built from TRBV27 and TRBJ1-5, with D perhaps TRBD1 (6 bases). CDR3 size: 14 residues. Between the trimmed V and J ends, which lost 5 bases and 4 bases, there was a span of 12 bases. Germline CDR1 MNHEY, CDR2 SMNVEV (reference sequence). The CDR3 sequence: CASSGGARNQPQHF. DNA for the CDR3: TGTGCCAGCAGTGGGGGGGCGCGAAATCAGCCCCAGCATTTT.

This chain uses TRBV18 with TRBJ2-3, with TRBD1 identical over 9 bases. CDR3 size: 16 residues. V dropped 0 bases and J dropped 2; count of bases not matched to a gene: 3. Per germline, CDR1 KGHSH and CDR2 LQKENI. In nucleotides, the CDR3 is TGTGCCAGCTCACCACCGACAGGGGGGTTCACAGATACGCAGTATTTT. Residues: CASSPPTGGFTDTQYF.

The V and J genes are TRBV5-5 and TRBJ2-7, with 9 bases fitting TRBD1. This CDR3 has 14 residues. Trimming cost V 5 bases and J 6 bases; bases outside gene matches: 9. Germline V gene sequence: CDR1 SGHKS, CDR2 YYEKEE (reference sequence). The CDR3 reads CASRSGQGLAEQYF. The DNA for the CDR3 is TGTGCCAGCAGGTCAGGACAGGGGCTGGCCGAGCAGTACTTC.

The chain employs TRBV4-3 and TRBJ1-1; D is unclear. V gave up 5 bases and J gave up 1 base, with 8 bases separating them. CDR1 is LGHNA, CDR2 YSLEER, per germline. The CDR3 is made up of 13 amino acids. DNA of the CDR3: TGCGCCAGCAGCTTGGAAGGGAACACTGAAGCTTTCTTT. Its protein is CASSLEGNTEAFF.

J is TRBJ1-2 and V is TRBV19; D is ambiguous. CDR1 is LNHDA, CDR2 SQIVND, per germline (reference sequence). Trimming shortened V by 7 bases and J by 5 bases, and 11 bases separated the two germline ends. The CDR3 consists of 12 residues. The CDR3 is CASTSRLYGYTF. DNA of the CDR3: TGTGCCAGTACGTCACGGCTTTATGGCTACACCTTC. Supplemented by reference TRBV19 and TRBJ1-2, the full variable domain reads DGGITQSPKYLFRKEGQNVTLSCEQNLNHDAMYWYRQDPGQGLRLIYYSQIVNDFQKGDIAEGYSVSREKKESFPLTVTSAQKNPTAFYLCASTSRLYGYTFGSGTRLTVV.

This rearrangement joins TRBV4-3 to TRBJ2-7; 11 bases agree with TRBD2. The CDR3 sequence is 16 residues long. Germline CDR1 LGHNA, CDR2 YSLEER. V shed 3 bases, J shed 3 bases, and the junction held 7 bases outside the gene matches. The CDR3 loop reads CASSQGGTSGHYEQYF. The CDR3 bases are TGCGCCAGCAGCCAGGGGGGGACTAGCGGACACTACGAGCAGTACTTC.

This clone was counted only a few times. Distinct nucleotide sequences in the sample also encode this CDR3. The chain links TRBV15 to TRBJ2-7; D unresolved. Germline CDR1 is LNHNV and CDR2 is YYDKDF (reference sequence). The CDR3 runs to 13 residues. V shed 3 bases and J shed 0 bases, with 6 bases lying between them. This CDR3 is CATSRDLSYEQYF. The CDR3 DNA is TGTGCCACCAGCAGGGACCTCTCCTACGAGCAGTACTTC.

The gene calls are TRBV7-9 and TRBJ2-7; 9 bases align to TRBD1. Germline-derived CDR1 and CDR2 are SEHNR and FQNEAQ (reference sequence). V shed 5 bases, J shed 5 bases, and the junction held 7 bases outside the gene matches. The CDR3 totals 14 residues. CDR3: CASSHRDRVDEQYF. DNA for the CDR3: TGTGCCAGCAGCCACCGGGACAGGGTCGACGAGCAGTACTTC.

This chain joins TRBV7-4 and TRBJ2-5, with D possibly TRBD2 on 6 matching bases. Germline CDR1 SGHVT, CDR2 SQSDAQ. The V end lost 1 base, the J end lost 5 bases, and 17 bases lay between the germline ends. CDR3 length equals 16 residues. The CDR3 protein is CASSLDSRGGEETQYF. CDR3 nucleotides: TGTGCCAGCAGCTTAGACAGCCGGGGCGGGGAGGAGACCCAGTACTTC.

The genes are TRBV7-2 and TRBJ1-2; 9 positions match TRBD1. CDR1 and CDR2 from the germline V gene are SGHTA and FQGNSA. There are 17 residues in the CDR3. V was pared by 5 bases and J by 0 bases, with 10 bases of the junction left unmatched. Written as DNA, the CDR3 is TGTGCCAGCAGCCTTTTACAGGGGGCCCCTCCTAACTATGGCTACACCTTC. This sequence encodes CASSLLQGAPPNYGYTF.

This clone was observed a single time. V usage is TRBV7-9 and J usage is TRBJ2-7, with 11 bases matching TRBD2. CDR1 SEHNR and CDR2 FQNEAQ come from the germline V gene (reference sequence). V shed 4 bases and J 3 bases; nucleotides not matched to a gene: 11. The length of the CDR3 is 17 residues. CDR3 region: CASSWGSGRAWDYEQYF. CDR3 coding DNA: TGTGCCAGCAGCTGGGGTAGCGGGAGGGCCTGGGACTACGAGCAGTACTTC.